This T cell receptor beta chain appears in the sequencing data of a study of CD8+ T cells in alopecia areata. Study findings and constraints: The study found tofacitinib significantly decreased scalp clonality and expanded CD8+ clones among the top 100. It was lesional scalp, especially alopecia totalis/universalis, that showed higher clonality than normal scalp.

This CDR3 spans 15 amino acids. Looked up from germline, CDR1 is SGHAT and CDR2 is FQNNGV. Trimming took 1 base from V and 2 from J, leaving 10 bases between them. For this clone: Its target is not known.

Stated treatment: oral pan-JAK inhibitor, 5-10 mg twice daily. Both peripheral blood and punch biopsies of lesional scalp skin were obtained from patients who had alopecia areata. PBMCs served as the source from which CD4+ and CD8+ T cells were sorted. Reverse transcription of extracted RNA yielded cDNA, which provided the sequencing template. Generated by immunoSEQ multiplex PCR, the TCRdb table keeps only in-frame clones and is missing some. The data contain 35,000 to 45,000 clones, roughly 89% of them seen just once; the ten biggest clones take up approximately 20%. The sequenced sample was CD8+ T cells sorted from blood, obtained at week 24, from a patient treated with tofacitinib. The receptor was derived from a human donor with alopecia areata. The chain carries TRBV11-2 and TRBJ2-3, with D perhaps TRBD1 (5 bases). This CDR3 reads CASSLVPGFTDTQYF. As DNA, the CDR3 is TGTGCCAGCAGCTTAGTCCCAGGGTTCACAGATACGCAGTATTTT.